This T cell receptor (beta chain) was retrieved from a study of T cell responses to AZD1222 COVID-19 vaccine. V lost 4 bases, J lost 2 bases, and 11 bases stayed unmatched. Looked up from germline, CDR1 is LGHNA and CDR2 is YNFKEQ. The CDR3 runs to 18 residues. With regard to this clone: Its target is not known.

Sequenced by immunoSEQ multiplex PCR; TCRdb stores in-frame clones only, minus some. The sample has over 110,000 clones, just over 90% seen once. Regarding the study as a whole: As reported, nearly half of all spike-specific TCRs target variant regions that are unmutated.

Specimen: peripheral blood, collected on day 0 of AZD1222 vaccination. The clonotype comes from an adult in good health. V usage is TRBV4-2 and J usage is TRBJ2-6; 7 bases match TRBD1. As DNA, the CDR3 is TGTGCCAGCAGCCGAAGGACAGGCGACGTTACTGGGGCCAACGTCCTGACTTTC. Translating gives CASSRRTGDVTGANVLTF.